These 32 T cell receptor beta chains were all obtained from the same sample, sequenced in a study of T-cell memory formation after mild COVID-19. TCRdb re-called the 5' RACE reads with MiXCR, one entry per CDR3 protein. The sample lists around 200,000 distinct CDR3 sequences, about 20% occurring once. Specimen: PBMCs or a T cell subset sorted from them (not recorded which). Receptors originate from an adult woman who had mild COVID-19 (a few samples of this study predate the infection). Cell type and time point are not known.

This clonotype was observed many times. The rearrangement links TRBV7-9 to TRBJ2-1, with 15 positions matching TRBD2. Germline values: CDR1 SEHNR, CDR2 FQNEAQ (reference sequence). This CDR3 contains 19 residues. J was trimmed by 9 bases and V by 5 bases; bases with no gene match: 17. CDR3 residues: CASSHLETGLAGGAGEQFF. The CDR3 region has the DNA TGTGCCAGCAGCCATTTAGAGACGGGACTAGCGGGGGGAGCTGGTGAGCAGTTCTTC.

This clonotype was seen only a few times. The J gene is TRBJ2-2, the V gene TRBV9; maybe TRBD2 (5 bases). The CDR3 consists of 13 residues. V lost 5 bases and J lost 7, with 12 bases in between. Per germline, CDR1 SGDLS and CDR2 YYNGEE. For the CDR3, the DNA is TGTGCCAGCAGTCCCGGTGGAGGCGGGGAGCTGTTTTTT. This sequence encodes CASSPGGGGELFF.

The J gene is TRBJ2-7, the V gene TRBV6-5, with D uncertain. This CDR3 comprises 14 residues. Germline values: CDR1 MNHEY, CDR2 SVGAGI. With 0 bases removed from V and 7 bases from J, the gap between germline ends came to 13 bases. Written as DNA, the CDR3 is TGTGCCAGCAGTTACTCGCCAAAGCCCGGGGAGCAGTACTTC. Protein product: CASSYSPKPGEQYF.

There are a few counts of this clonotype. The chain is built from TRBV6-5 and TRBJ2-1; D perhaps matches TRBD2 (6 bases). The ends were cut back, 2 bases at V and 7 bases at J, with 6 bases in the middle. The CDR3 has 12 amino acids. Germline CDR1 and CDR2: MNHEY and SVGAGI. CDR3 in DNA: TGTGCCAGCAGTTACGGGGGGAATGAGCAGTTCTTC. This sequence encodes CASSYGGNEQFF.

This clonotype appeared many times. A junction boundary mismatches the germline segment, possibly from a read error. The chain recombines TRBV4-1 with TRBJ1-5, with a tentative D call TRBD1 (5 bases). Germline lookup yields CDR1 MGHRA and CDR2 YSYEKL. The length of the CDR3 is 13 residues. DNA for the CDR3: TGTGCCAGCAGCCAGGGCGGCAATCAGCCCCAGCATTTT. Its protein product is CASSQGGNQPQHF.

The chain links TRBV9 to TRBJ2-2, with D possibly matching TRBD2 (6 bases). The CDR3 runs to 13 residues. Per germline, CDR1 SGDLS and CDR2 YYNGEE. Trimming left V 6 bases short and J 4 bases short, with 10 bases between. In nucleotides, the CDR3 is TGTGCCAGCAAAGGGAGGATCACCGGGGAGCTGTTTTTT. Amino acid sequence: CASKGRITGELFF.

This clonotype showed up just a few times. The rearrangement uses TRBV6-2 or TRBV6-3 and TRBJ2-1, with unresolved D. Germline V gene sequence: CDR1 MNHEY, CDR2 SVGEGT. CDR3 length: 18 amino acids. Trimming took 3 bases from V and 2 from J, leaving 20 bases between them. The CDR3: CASSYPPLFSEPYNEQFF. Here the CDR3 DNA reads TGTGCCAGCAGTTATCCTCCCCTTTTTTCGGAACCCTACAATGAGCAGTTCTTC.

There are a few counts of this clonotype. This chain uses TRBV5-1 with TRBJ1-4, with D perhaps matching TRBD1 (6 bases). This CDR3 contains 14 residues. Germline-derived CDR1 and CDR2 are SGHRS and YFSETQ. Deletions cut 4 bases from V and 8 bases from J, with 15 bases between. This CDR3 reads CASSRRGDREKLFF. In DNA, the CDR3 is TGCGCCAGCAGCCGGAGGGGGGATAGGGAAAAACTGTTTTTT.

Many counts were recorded for this clonotype. This chain connects TRBV4-3 to TRBJ2-2; TRBD2 aligns across 9 bases. CDR1 and CDR2 from the germline V gene are LGHNA and YSLEER. Trimming removed 1 base from V and 1 base from J; junction bases left unmatched: 4. The CDR3 totals 17 residues. CDR3 sequence (DNA): TGCGCCAGCAGCCAAGGCTTTAGCGGGAGGAACACCGGGGAGCTGTTTTTT. Translated: CASSQGFSGRNTGELFF.

The chain recombines TRBV7-9 with TRBJ2-1, with D possibly matching TRBD2 (7 bases). The germline V and J ends were trimmed by 4 bases and 14 bases, with 15 bases remaining between them. The CDR3 extends over 12 amino acids. CDR1 SEHNR and CDR2 FQNEAQ come from the germline V gene (reference sequence). CDR3 protein: CASSSAGASEFF. The CDR3 DNA reads as TGTGCCAGCAGCTCCGCGGGGGCGTCGGAGTTCTTC.

This chain uses TRBV7-6 with TRBJ2-2; TRBD2 aligns across 7 bases. Per germline, CDR1 SGHVS and CDR2 FNYEAQ. V was clipped by 5 bases and J by 4 bases; unmatched bases: 1. The CDR3 is made up of 13 amino acids. The CDR3 spells CASSRGVTGELFF. The CDR3 coding sequence is TGTGCCAGCAGCCGGGGGGTCACCGGGGAGCTGTTTTTT. Supplemented by reference TRBV7-6 and TRBJ2-2, the full variable domain reads GAGVSQSPRYKVTKRGQDVALRCDPISGHVSLYWYRQALGQGPEFLTYFNYEAQQDKSGLPNDRFSAERPEGSISTLTIQRTEQRDSAMYRCASSRGVTGELFFGEGSRLTVL.

The V and J genes are TRBV6-1 and TRBJ2-1; D gene unclear. The germline V gene has CDR1 MNHNS and CDR2 SASEGT. V lost 0 bases and J 0 bases, leaving 6 bases between the germline ends. This CDR3 spans 15 amino acids. In DNA form, the CDR3 reads TGTGCCAGCAGTGAAGCCGGATTCTCCTACAATGAGCAGTTCTTC. This sequence encodes CASSEAGFSYNEQFF.

The V and J genes are TRBV7-3 and TRBJ2-3; 10 nucleotides align to TRBD2. Germline trimming cut 5 bases from V and 4 bases from J; bases unmatched to any gene: 6. The CDR3 is 15 residues long. Germline V gene sequence: CDR1 SGHTA, CDR2 FQGTGA. DNA for the CDR3: TGTGCCAGCAGCCCACTAGCGGGACGCGCAGATACGCAGTATTTT. As protein: CASSPLAGRADTQYF.

V is TRBV7-2 and J is TRBJ2-7; no firm D call. The CDR3 is 13 residues long. Germline lookup yields CDR1 SGHTA and CDR2 FQGNSA. V lost 5 bases, J lost 4 bases, and 12 bases lay in between. CDR3 sequence: CASSPFYLYEQYF. CDR3 bases: TGTGCCAGCAGCCCTTTCTACCTTTACGAGCAGTACTTC.

The sample holds a few counts of this clonotype. The chain is built from TRBV7-9 and TRBJ2-5; a possible D gene is TRBD2 (6 bases). CDR1 is SEHNR, CDR2 FQNEAQ, per germline (reference sequence). The V and J ends lost 0 bases and 2 bases respectively, with 13 bases between them. This CDR3 has 16 amino acids. Here the CDR3 DNA reads TGTGCCAGCAGCTTAGCGACGGGGGATCCTCAAGAGACCCAGTACTTC. It codes for CASSLATGDPQETQYF.

This clonotype was found many times. The chain uses TRBV7-9 and TRBJ2-1; 9 bases agree with TRBD2. The CDR3 consists of 16 residues. J lost 6 bases, V lost 2 bases, and 8 bases had no gene match. Germline V gene data show CDR1 as SEHNR and CDR2 as FQNEAQ (reference sequence). In nucleotides, the CDR3 is TGTGCCAGCAGCTTAAGCGCGGGGGGGCCGGTCAATGAGCAGTTCTTC. This encodes CASSLSAGGPVNEQFF.

In this sample, this clonotype turned up a few times. The chain combines TRBV4-3 with TRBJ1-5; possibly TRBD1 for D (5 bases). Germline values: CDR1 LGHNA, CDR2 YSLEER. The CDR3 is 15 amino acids. V was clipped by 8 bases and J by 2 bases, with 16 bases between them. CDR3 bases: TGCGCCAGCGCCCGGGGGATTTCGGGCAATCAGCCCCAGCATTTT. Its protein product is CASARGISGNQPQHF.

This clonotype was counted between two and nine times. The chain uses TRBV11-2 and TRBJ1-1, with D possibly TRBD1 on 6 matching bases. Germline lookup yields CDR1 SGHAT and CDR2 FQNNGV. The CDR3 has 17 amino acids. V was trimmed by 4 bases and J by 6 bases, leaving 24 bases between them. The CDR3 sequence is CASSSRRHRTVGPEAFF. In DNA, the CDR3 is TGTGCCAGCAGCTCCCGCCGCCATCGGACAGTAGGCCCTGAAGCTTTCTTT.

The V gene is TRBV3-1, the J gene TRBJ1-1; D is possibly TRBD1 (6 bases). The CDR3 has 15 amino acids. V lost 4 bases, J lost 0 bases, and 12 bases lay in between. Germline assignment: CDR1 LGHDT and CDR2 YNNKEL (reference sequence). The CDR3 DNA sequence: TGTGCCAGCAGCCCCGCCGGGGGCGTGAACACTGAAGCTTTCTTT. Translating gives CASSPAGGVNTEAFF.

The chain links TRBV12-3 or TRBV12-4 to TRBJ2-7, with TRBD2 as a possible D gene (5 bases). V lost 0 bases and J lost 0, with 12 bases in between. CDR3 length: 16 amino acids. CDR3 residues: CASSLAGSGSSYEQYF. In DNA, the CDR3 is TGTGCCAGCAGTTTAGCTGGGTCGGGAAGCTCCTACGAGCAGTACTTC.

This chain links TRBV10-3 with TRBJ2-2; 11 positions agree with TRBD1. V dropped 10 bases and J dropped 5; count of bases not matched to a gene: 3. Germline V gene data show CDR1 as ENHRY and CDR2 as SYGVKD. The CDR3 loop spans 13 amino acids. The CDR3 loop is CATGTGGTGELFF. The CDR3 coding sequence is TGTGCCACCGGGACAGGGGGTACCGGGGAGCTGTTTTTT.

On this clonotype: Compared with germline, one end of the junction differs, possibly owing to a read error. The chain uses TRBV4-1 and TRBJ2-2; 8 positions match TRBD1. There are 17 residues in the CDR3. CDR1 is MGHRA, CDR2 YSYEKL, per germline. The CDR3 is CASSQGPGQGGTGELFF. CDR3 nucleotide sequence: TGCGCCAGCAGTCAAGGACCCGGACAGGGTGGCACCGGGGAGCTGTTTTTT.

This sequence joins TRBV15 and TRBJ2-5; 7 bases align to TRBD1. V lost 4 bases, J lost 2 bases, and 13 bases stayed unmatched. In germline, CDR1 is LNHNV, CDR2 YYDKDF (reference sequence). The CDR3 totals 17 residues. The CDR3 loop is CATSTSVEPGQQETQYF. The DNA of the CDR3 is TGTGCCACCAGCACCAGTGTTGAGCCGGGACAGCAAGAGACCCAGTACTTC.

This clonotype was observed a handful of times. This sequence joins TRBV7-9 and TRBJ2-7, with 8 nucleotides matching TRBD2. V dropped 0 bases and J dropped 5; count of bases not matched to a gene: 12. This CDR3 region has 17 residues. Germline lookup yields CDR1 SEHNR and CDR2 FQNEAQ (reference sequence). In DNA form, the CDR3 reads TGTGCCAGCAGCTTAGCGCGTGCAAGCGGGGGCTCGGACGAGCAGTACTTC. This translates into CASSLARASGGSDEQYF.

Only one count was recorded for this clonotype. Sequence at one end of the junction differs from germline and may be a read error. The chain uses TRBV19 and TRBJ2-3; D gene unclear. From germline, CDR1 is LNHDA and CDR2 SQIVND (reference sequence). The CDR3 consists of 15 residues. DNA of the CDR3: TGTTCCAGTAGTATTGAACCTTCCCGCACAGATACGCAGTATTTT. This codes for CSSSIEPSRTDTQYF.

This clonotype has just a few counts. This chain links TRBV7-8 with TRBJ1-2; no reliable D call. The ends were cut back, 5 bases at V and 3 bases at J, with 16 bases in the middle. Germline assignment: CDR1 SGHVS and CDR2 FQNEAQ. The CDR3 totals 15 residues. The CDR3 reads CASSDQGLFDYGYTF. In DNA form, the CDR3 reads TGTGCCAGCAGCGATCAAGGGTTGTTTGACTATGGCTACACCTTC.

The rearrangement links TRBV30 to TRBJ2-7; tentatively, D is TRBD2 (6 bases). CDR1 and CDR2 (germline): GTSNPN, SVGIG (reference sequence). The CDR3 contains 11 residues. Trimming cost V 1 base and J 5 bases, with 6 bases left between them. This CDR3 reads CAWSGGNEQYF. The DNA of the CDR3 is TGTGCCTGGAGTGGCGGGAACGAGCAGTACTTC.

This clonotype was counted a few times. The gene calls are TRBV29-1 and TRBJ2-7; 11 bases map to TRBD2. CDR1 is SQVTM and CDR2 is ANQGSEA in the germline V gene. The V segment lost 5 bases and the J segment 4 bases; nucleotides outside the gene matches: 7. This CDR3 has 14 residues. CDR3 sequence: CSVYNGTSGYEQYF. The DNA for the CDR3 is TGCAGCGTTTACAATGGGACTAGCGGATACGAGCAGTACTTC.

This clonotype was seen more than once but under ten times. This chain joins TRBV29-1 and TRBJ2-7, with 9 bases fitting TRBD2. The germline V gene has CDR1 SQVTM and CDR2 ANQGSEA. This CDR3 contains 15 residues. V shed 1 base and J 2 bases; nucleotides not matched to a gene: 6. The CDR3 nucleotides are TGCAGCGTTGAAGGGGGGAAGCGGGAGGCCTACGAGCAGTACTTC. Residues: CSVEGGKREAYEQYF.

Only a few counts were recorded for this clonotype. This chain uses TRBV24-1 with TRBJ1-1; no reliable D call. There are 13 residues in the CDR3. Germline V CDR1 and CDR2: KGHDR, SFDVKD. Trimming pared 7 bases from V and 6 bases from J, leaving 14 bases between. The CDR3 is CATREPGSAEAFF. CDR3 sequence (DNA): TGTGCCACCAGGGAGCCAGGCAGCGCTGAAGCTTTCTTT.

The rearrangement uses TRBV4-1 and TRBJ1-5; 7 bases are shared with TRBD1. CDR1 is MGHRA, CDR2 YSYEKL, per germline. The ends lost 1 base at V and 4 bases at J; junction bases unmatched: 4. The CDR3 consists of 15 residues. In nucleotides, the CDR3 is TGCGCCAGCAGCCAAGTCCCAGGGGGGAATCAGCCCCAGCATTTT. It yields the protein CASSQVPGGNQPQHF.

This clonotype was picked up a small number of times. In DNA, the CDR3 is TGCAGCGCAGAAGGGGTAGGGCACCCCTACGAGCAGTACTTC. The encoded protein is CSAEGVGHPYEQYF. The chain joins TRBV29-1 to TRBJ2-7; D is possibly TRBD1 (5 bases). In germline, CDR1 is SQVTM, CDR2 ANQGSEA. V gave up 7 bases and J gave up 2 bases, with 18 bases separating them. The CDR3 has 14 residues.